This T cell receptor (beta chain) was recovered during a study of regulatory T cells in long-lasting Graves disease. Germline V CDR1 and CDR2: SGHRS, YFSETQ. CDR3 length: 16 amino acids. Deletions cut 4 bases from V and 6 bases from J, with 19 bases between. Described time point: newly diagnosed GD, antithyroid drugs for less than 3 months. PBMCs provided the RNA from which the TCR library was made. Through Arm-PCR of CDR3 regions and iRepertoire HTBI primers, TCR beta libraries were built. A single record per CDR3 protein comes from TCRdb applying MiXCR to the multiplex PCR reads. This sample yields roughly 500,000 distinct CDR3 sequences, of which roughly 15% are seen a single time; more than 15% belongs to the top ten. This clonotype was found many times. A further study also used this sample, focusing on T cells in Graves' hyperthyroidism and ophthalmopathy.

The V gene is TRBV5-1, the J gene TRBJ2-2; D possibly corresponds to TRBD1 (6 bases). This receptor was taken from a woman between 45 and 65 years old with Graves disease. The sample was peripheral blood mononuclear cells (PBMCs), taken at new diagnosis, from a patient treated with antithyroid drugs. The CDR3 DNA follows: TGCGCCAGCAGCCTGGCAACAGGGCGTTTGGCCGGGGAGCTGTTTTTT. This translates into CASSLATGRLAGELFF.